Listed here are 9 T cell receptor beta chains from one sample, sequenced in a study of T cell changes during pregnancy in multiple sclerosis. Some clones are missing from TCRdb's copy, which holds only in-frame ones; the method was immunoSEQ multiplex PCR. The sample holds about 70,000 clones, nearly 95% seen once. This material consisted of CD4+ T cells from peripheral blood mononuclear cells, taken after pregnancy. These receptors were taken from a female donor with multiple sclerosis, enrolled in a pregnancy study.

The V call is TRBV5-4, the J call TRBJ2-3; weak D call: TRBD2 (6 bases). The CDR3 is 14 amino acids. V lost 2 bases to trimming and J lost 12 bases, with 19 bases between them. Germline lookup yields CDR1 SGHNT and CDR2 YYREEE (reference sequence). The DNA for the CDR3 is TGTGCCAGCAGCTTTCGACTGGGGGGTGTCGGACAGTATTTT. The encoded protein is CASSFRLGGVGQYF.

This clone was picked up one time. The chain couples TRBV5-1 to TRBJ2-3; possible D gene TRBD2, 6 bases. V lost 7 bases and J lost 0, with 12 bases in between. This CDR3 is 14 amino acids long. Germline CDR1 and CDR2: SGHRS and YFSETQ. The CDR3 here is CASRAGTSTDTQYF. In DNA form, the CDR3 reads TGCGCCAGCCGGGCAGGGACTAGCACAGATACGCAGTATTTT.

CDR3 protein: CSVSNPEGEFTREQYF. CDR3 nucleotides: TGCAGCGTTTCCAACCCCGAGGGGGAATTTACGAGGGAGCAGTACTTC. V and J are TRBV29-1 and TRBJ2-7, with D possibly matching TRBD1 (6 bases). The CDR3 contains 16 residues. The germline V gene encodes CDR1 SQVTM and CDR2 ANQGSEA. The V and J ends lost 5 bases and 7 bases respectively, with 27 bases between them.

J is TRBJ2-7 and V is TRBV7-8; TRBD1 matches at 7 bases. CDR1 and CDR2 from the germline V gene are SGHVS and FQNEAQ. The CDR3 length is 14 residues. V was clipped by 5 bases and J by 0 bases; unmatched bases: 4. For the CDR3, the DNA is TGTGCCAGCAGCAAAGGGGACAGCTCCTACGAGCAGTACTTC. Translated, it gives CASSKGDSSYEQYF.

The chain links TRBV6-5 to TRBJ2-7; 8 bases agree with TRBD2. V was pared by 0 bases and J by 1 base, with 2 bases of the junction left unmatched. The CDR3 sequence is 15 residues long. In germline, CDR1 is MNHEY, CDR2 SVGAGI. CDR3 nucleotide sequence: TGTGCCAGCAGTTACTCAGCGGGAGTATCCTACGAGCAGTACTTC. This translates into CASSYSAGVSYEQYF.

This rearrangement joins TRBV4-1 to TRBJ2-7; D possibly corresponds to TRBD1 (6 bases). The CDR3 totals 15 residues. The germline V and J ends were trimmed by 3 bases and 2 bases, with 14 bases remaining between them. Germline V gene lookup returns CDR1 MGHRA and CDR2 YSYEKL. This CDR3 is CASSQHRDKTYEQYF. In nucleotides, the CDR3 is TGCGCCAGCAGCCAGCACCGGGACAAGACCTACGAGCAGTACTTC.

This clone occurred once. CDR3 sequence (DNA): TGCAGCGTAGCCGGGACTACCGTCACCGGGGAGCTGTTTTTT. This gives the protein CSVAGTTVTGELFF. This sequence joins TRBV29-1 and TRBJ2-2, with TRBD2 identical over 7 bases. V was pared by 6 bases and J by 4 bases, with 8 bases of the junction left unmatched. The CDR3 totals 14 residues. The germline V gene encodes CDR1 SQVTM and CDR2 ANQGSEA.

The chain employs TRBV9 and TRBJ1-1; D is ambiguous. The germline gives CDR1 SGDLS, CDR2 YYNGEE. The length of the CDR3 is 16 residues. Trimming stripped 0 bases from V and 1 base from J, with 13 bases between. CDR3 region: CASSVGGNKGNTEAFF. The CDR3 nucleotides are TGTGCCAGCAGCGTAGGAGGGAATAAGGGGAACACTGAAGCTTTCTTT.

The rearrangement joins TRBV11-3 to TRBJ2-1; 7 nucleotides match TRBD1. Germline CDR1 and CDR2: SGHNT and YENEEA. This CDR3 spans 15 amino acids. V was pared by 5 bases and J by 7 bases, with 11 bases of the junction left unmatched. The CDR3 loop reads CASSPRVGTENEQFF. The CDR3 DNA reads TGTGCCAGCAGCCCCCGGGTGGGGACAGAGAATGAGCAGTTCTTC.